One sample yielded the 28 T cell receptor beta chains listed below, sequenced in a study of cytomegalovirus exposure and HLA in healthy donors. The PCR contained 60 Vbeta and 13 Jbeta primers. The assay was immunoSEQ multiplex PCR, and TCRdb's table has in-frame clones only and misses some. Of under 200,000 clones in the sample, roughly 82% were seen once. The sequencing input was PBMCs. All receptors come from a woman between 45 and 60 years old in good health and CMV-seronegative.

The chain's CDR3 is CASSIAGTHYGYTF. In DNA, the CDR3 is TGTGCCAGTAGTATTGCCGGGACTCACTATGGCTACACCTTC. The V call is TRBV19, the J call TRBJ1-2; TRBD1 is a possible D gene (5 bases). CDR1 is LNHDA, CDR2 SQIVND, per germline (reference sequence). The CDR3 has 14 amino acids. The V end lost 3 bases, the J end lost 3 bases, and 11 bases lay between the germline ends.

The chain combines TRBV7-2 with TRBJ2-5, with TRBD2 matching over 15 bases. The CDR3 contains 17 residues. Looked up from germline, CDR1 is SGHTA and CDR2 is FQGNSA. With V trimmed by 5 bases and J by 4 bases, 8 bases remained unmatched. The CDR3 is CASSQGLAGGGGETQYF. As DNA, the CDR3 is TGTGCCAGCAGCCAGGGACTAGCGGGGGGAGGAGGAGAGACCCAGTACTTC.

This rearrangement joins TRBV23-1 to TRBJ2-6, with TRBD1 matching 7 bases. TRBV23-1 is flagged as an ORF with uncertain function. The CDR3 runs 20 residues. Trimming cost V 3 bases and J 0 bases; bases outside gene matches: 14. The CDR3, as DNA: TGCGCCAGCAGTCACGTGGGGTACAGGGGATTCATCTCTGGGGCCAACGTCCTGACTTTC. Translation gives CASSHVGYRGFISGANVLTF.

CDR3 nucleotide sequence: TGTGCCATCAACCCGGGGGGGCTCAATCAGCCCCAGCATTTT. Protein product: CAINPGGLNQPQHF. The chain has TRBV10-3 and TRBJ1-5; D possibly corresponds to TRBD1 (6 bases). The V end lost 7 bases, the J end lost 3 bases, and 13 bases lay between the germline ends. The CDR3 has 14 residues. Looked up from germline, CDR1 is ENHRY and CDR2 is SYGVKD.

The chain has TRBV14 and TRBJ2-5; D may be TRBD2 (6 bases). V was pared by 0 bases and J by 2 bases, with 13 bases between. The germline CDR1 and CDR2 sequences are SGHDN and FVKESK. This CDR3 spans 16 amino acids. DNA of the CDR3: TGTGCCAGCAGCCAAGAGGCTTGGCGGGGACAAGAGACCCAGTACTTC. Protein product: CASSQEAWRGQETQYF.

This chain uses TRBV30 with TRBJ2-2, with D possibly matching TRBD1 (6 bases). The CDR3 spans 14 residues. Germline values: CDR1 GTSNPN, CDR2 SVGIG (reference sequence). V lost 4 bases and J lost 0, with 9 bases in between. CDR3 nucleotide sequence: TGTGCCTGGAAGGGGGTTTCGAACACCGGGGAGCTGTTTTTT. Amino acids: CAWKGVSNTGELFF.

V is TRBV5-1 and J is TRBJ2-2; 7 bases match TRBD1. The trim removed 1 base at V and 4 bases at J, leaving 4 bases unmatched. The CDR3 sequence is 15 residues long. Germline V lookup: CDR1 SGHRS, CDR2 YFSETQ. The CDR3 protein is CASSLRQGGTGELFF. DNA for the CDR3: TGCGCCAGCAGCTTGCGACAGGGCGGCACCGGGGAGCTGTTTTTT. The full variable domain, its missing parts supplied by reference TRBV5-1 and TRBJ2-2, is KAGVTQTPRYLIKTRGQQVTLSCSPISGHRSVSWYQQTPGQGLQFLFEYFSETQRNKGNFPGRFSGRQFSNSRSEMNVSTLELGDSALYLCASSLRQGGTGELFFGEGSRLTVL.

V usage is TRBV6-6 and J usage is TRBJ2-1; D is possibly TRBD2 (5 bases). The germline V gene has CDR1 MNHNY and CDR2 SVGAGI (reference sequence). The CDR3 contains 14 residues. Trimming left V 6 bases short and J 8 bases short, with 17 bases between. The CDR3, as DNA: TGTGCCAGCAGCTACGAGGGCCATGGGGATGAGCAGTTCTTC. It codes for CASSYEGHGDEQFF.

The chain couples TRBV28 to TRBJ2-7, with D possibly matching TRBD1 (5 bases). This CDR3 has 13 amino acids. Germline V lookup: CDR1 MDHEN, CDR2 SYDVKM. Deletions cut 6 bases from V and 1 base from J, with 10 bases between. Here the CDR3 reads CASRPGNSYEQYF. CDR3 DNA: TGTGCCAGCAGACCAGGGAATTCCTACGAGCAGTACTTC.

The gene calls are TRBV7-9 and TRBJ2-7, with D unresolved. CDR1 is SEHNR, CDR2 FQNEAQ, per germline (reference sequence). Trimming stripped 5 bases from V and 3 bases from J, with 11 bases between. The CDR3 has 13 amino acids. In nucleotides, the CDR3 is TGTGCCAGCAGCCCTCGGGTGGACTACGAGCAGTACTTC. Translating gives CASSPRVDYEQYF.

This clone showed up just a few times. The J gene is TRBJ2-4, the V gene TRBV5-6; D remains ambiguous. Germline CDR1 reads SGHDT; CDR2 reads YYEEEE. The CDR3 covers 11 residues. V lost 1 base, J lost 8 bases, and 4 bases lay in between. CDR3: CASSLLDIQYF. CDR3 bases: TGTGCCAGCAGCTTGTTAGACATTCAGTACTTC.

This chain uses TRBV30 with TRBJ1-2; TRBD1 might be the D (5 bases). V shed 1 base and J shed 6 bases, with 18 bases lying between them. This CDR3 spans 15 amino acids. Germline loops: CDR1 GTSNPN, CDR2 SVGIG (reference sequence). The CDR3 bases are TGTGCCTGGAGTGGTTTTTCGGCAGGGATAAATGGCTACACCTTC. Its protein is CAWSGFSAGINGYTF. Full variable domain (remainder filled in from reference TRBV30 and TRBJ1-2): SQTIHQWPATLVQPVGSPLSLECTVEGTSNPNLYWYRQAAGRGLQLLFYSVGIGQISSEVPQNLSASRPQDRQFILSSKKLLLSDSGFYLCAWSGFSAGINGYTFGSGTRLTVV.

This chain joins TRBV6-6 and TRBJ2-1; TRBD2 matches 14 bases. This CDR3 has 16 amino acids. Per germline, CDR1 MNHNY and CDR2 SVGAGI (reference sequence). Trimming at V came to 4 bases and at J to 8 bases, leaving 7 bases not matched to a gene. The CDR3 sequence is CASSSQTSGGADEQFF. The CDR3 nucleotides are TGTGCCAGCAGTTCACAGACTAGCGGGGGGGCAGATGAGCAGTTCTTC.

V and J are TRBV9 and TRBJ2-3; D call uncertain. Trimming took 6 bases from V and 2 from J, leaving 10 bases between them. Germline CDR1 SGDLS, CDR2 YYNGEE. This CDR3 has 13 residues. The chain's CDR3 is CASTKAPTDTQYF. CDR3 sequence (DNA): TGTGCCAGCACGAAAGCCCCCACAGATACGCAGTATTTT.

V is TRBV4-1 and J is TRBJ1-1, with a possible D match to TRBD1 (5 bases). Germline V lookup: CDR1 MGHRA, CDR2 YSYEKL. V dropped 4 bases and J dropped 4 bases, with 22 bases sitting between them. CDR3 length: 17 residues. The CDR3 sequence is CASSRGSIRLGGTEAFF. In DNA form, the CDR3 reads TGCGCCAGCAGCCGGGGGTCGATTCGGCTGGGAGGCACTGAAGCTTTCTTT.

The chain combines TRBV15 with TRBJ2-5; 8 bases are shared with TRBD1. CDR1 is LNHNV and CDR2 is YYDKDF in the germline V gene (reference sequence). This CDR3 contains 17 residues. Trimming at V came to 1 base and at J to 4 bases, leaving 11 bases not matched to a gene. The DNA for the CDR3 is TGTGCCACCAGCAGAGCCGGTCGGACAGGGTCGGCAGAGACCCAGTACTTC. Translation: CATSRAGRTGSAETQYF.

The V call is TRBV19, the J call TRBJ1-1; 10 bases are a match to TRBD1. The CDR3 has 12 amino acids. Germline CDR1 reads LNHDA; CDR2 reads SQIVND (reference sequence). With 7 bases clipped from V and 10 bases from J, the junction kept 6 bases outside the gene matches. The CDR3 nucleotides read TGTGCCAGTACTCGACAGGGGGCGCGAGCTTTCTTT. Its translation is CASTRQGARAFF.

This chain joins TRBV14 and TRBJ2-1; 7 nucleotides align to TRBD1. CDR3 length: 17 amino acids. Germline values: CDR1 SGHDN, CDR2 FVKESK. V lost 5 bases, J lost 0 bases, and 10 bases stayed unmatched. CDR3 DNA sequence: TGTGCCAGCAGCAACGACAGGGTATCGTACTCCTACAATGAGCAGTTCTTC. Translated: CASSNDRVSYSYNEQFF.

The sample holds a few counts of this clone. CDR3 in DNA: TGTGCCAGCACCCCAAGACTAGCGGATTACAATGAGCAGTTCTTC. Its translation is CASTPRLADYNEQFF. This rearrangement joins TRBV6-1 to TRBJ2-1, with 9 bases aligning to TRBD2. The CDR3 covers 15 residues. In germline, CDR1 is MNHNS, CDR2 SASEGT. J was trimmed by 4 bases and V by 7 bases; bases with no gene match: 8.

The chain carries TRBV29-1 and TRBJ1-1, with 8 bases that match TRBD1. V shed 5 bases and J 8 bases; nucleotides not matched to a gene: 7. The CDR3 extends over 12 amino acids. The germline gives CDR1 SQVTM, CDR2 ANQGSEA. In DNA form, the CDR3 reads TGCAGCGTTCATGCAGGGGGCCAGGAAGCTTTCTTT. Its protein is CSVHAGGQEAFF. Filled out from reference TRBV29-1 and TRBJ1-1, the complete variable domain reads SAVISQKPSRDICQRGTSLTIQCQVDSQVTMMFWYRQQPGQSLTLIATANQGSEATYESGFVIDKFPISRPNLTFSTLTVSNMSPEDSSIYLCSVHAGGQEAFFGQGTRLTVV.

The chain joins TRBV25-1 to TRBJ2-1; D is possibly TRBD2 (5 bases). Trimming stripped 1 base from V and 8 bases from J, with 9 bases between. Germline CDR1 reads MGHDK; CDR2 reads SYGVNS. The CDR3 is 13 residues long. The CDR3 loop reads CASSEWRRDEQFF. Here the CDR3 DNA reads TGTGCCAGCAGTGAATGGAGGCGGGATGAGCAGTTCTTC. The variable domain in full, completed from reference TRBV25-1 and TRBJ2-1, reads EADIYQTPRYLVIGTGKKITLECSQTMGHDKMYWYQQDPGMELHLIHYSYGVNSTEKGDLSSESTVSRIRTEHFPLTLESARPSHTSQYLCASSEWRRDEQFFGPGTRLTVL.

Concerning this clone: One junction end disagrees with the germline gene, perhaps due to a read error. V and J are TRBV4-1 and TRBJ1-5; 10 bases line up with TRBD1. Germline V gene lookup returns CDR1 MGHRA and CDR2 YSYEKL. There are 17 residues in the CDR3. As DNA, the CDR3 is TGCGCCAGCACCCAACGGCCCGGGACAGGGGAGAGTGGGCCCCAGCATTTT. It yields the protein CASTQRPGTGESGPQHF.

This clone was counted a few times. The chain uses TRBV6-5 and TRBJ1-2; TRBD1 agrees at 7 bases. The CDR3 runs to 14 residues. Per the germline V gene, CDR1 is MNHEY and CDR2 is SVGAGI. V lost 5 bases, J lost 4 bases, and 7 bases stayed unmatched. CDR3 in amino acids: CASSENRGGYGYTF. CDR3 nucleotides: TGTGCCAGCAGTGAAAACAGGGGAGGCTATGGCTACACCTTC.

The chain joins TRBV2 to TRBJ2-2; 10 bases are shared with TRBD1. Germline V CDR1 and CDR2: SNHLY, FYNNEI. V was clipped by 10 bases and J by 3 bases; unmatched bases: 8. The CDR3 is 15 amino acids. The CDR3, as DNA: TGTGCCACCACCCGGGACAGGGGATACACCGGGGAGCTGTTTTTT. It codes for CATTRDRGYTGELFF.

V is TRBV10-3 and J is TRBJ2-7, with TRBD1 matching over 9 bases. The CDR3 length is 15 residues. The V gene's germline CDR1 is ENHRY and CDR2 SYGVKD. With V trimmed by 2 bases and J by 6 bases, 8 bases remained unmatched. The chain's CDR3 is CAISEEGTGRGEQYF. CDR3 nucleotide sequence: TGTGCCATCAGTGAGGAGGGGACAGGGCGTGGCGAGCAGTACTTC.

The rearrangement links TRBV30 to TRBJ1-5; D gene unclear. CDR1 and CDR2 from the germline V gene are GTSNPN and SVGIG (reference sequence). The V end lost 0 bases, the J end lost 1 base, and 7 bases lay between the germline ends. CDR3 size: 14 residues. The CDR3 nucleotides are TGTGCCTGGAGTGTAAGAGGGAGCAATCAGCCCCAGCATTTT. Protein sequence: CAWSVRGSNQPQHF. Complete variable domain (other parts from reference TRBV30 and TRBJ1-5): SQTIHQWPATLVQPVGSPLSLECTVEGTSNPNLYWYRQAAGRGLQLLFYSVGIGQISSEVPQNLSASRPQDRQFILSSKKLLLSDSGFYLCAWSVRGSNQPQHFGDGTRLSIL.

Only a few counts were recorded for this clone. At one end the junction does not follow the germline gene, possibly because of a read error. The rearrangement uses TRBV2 and TRBJ1-4, with 7 bases aligning to TRBD1. The CDR3 runs to 14 residues. Germline V CDR1 and CDR2: SNHLY, FYNNEI. As DNA, the CDR3 is TGTGCCAGCAGGGAAGGGACAGCTTATGAAAAACTGTTTTTT. Translating gives CASREGTAYEKLFF. Full variable domain (rest looked up from reference TRBV2 and TRBJ1-4): EPEVTQTPSHQVTQMGQEVILRCVPISNHLYFYWYRQILGQKVEFLVSFYNNEISEKSEIFDDQFSVERPDGSNFTLKIRSTKLEDSAMYFCASREGTAYEKLFFGSGTQLSVL.

This chain links TRBV28 with TRBJ2-1; 14 bases align to TRBD2. The CDR3 runs to 16 residues. The ends lost 2 bases at V and 7 bases at J; junction bases unmatched: 4. Per germline, CDR1 MDHEN and CDR2 SYDVKM. For the CDR3, the DNA is TGTGCCAGCAGTTTAACCGGGACTAGCGGGAGAAATGAGCAGTTCTTC. The encoded protein is CASSLTGTSGRNEQFF.